This T cell receptor (beta chain) comes out of a study of blood T cells in healthy people across ages. Whole-study context: Per every two T cells, about one barcoded beta molecule was captured by template switching.

A J-beta primer mix and a sample-barcoded 5' primer were used in a second PCR of roughly 6 to 11 cycles. TCRdb reprocessed the 5' RACE reads via MiXCR and lists one record per CDR3 protein. Here the sample spans 910,000 or so distinct CDR3 sequences, roughly half being singletons. The CDR3 length is 13 residues. The germline V gene encodes CDR1 MNHEY and CDR2 SMNVEV (reference sequence). With V trimmed by 6 bases and J by 4 bases, 5 bases remained unmatched. PBMCs numbering at least 6 million were isolated per sample. The source of this sequence is a woman aged 60-75 years in good health. Material for sequencing was blood. The chain recombines TRBV27 with TRBJ2-7; 8 bases agree with TRBD1. The CDR3: CASSRQGRYEQYF. Here the CDR3 DNA reads TGTGCCAGCAGCCGACAGGGGAGGTACGAGCAGTACTTC.